The next 14 T cell receptor beta chains were all read from a single sample in a study of blood T cells in healthy people across ages. The authors ran a second PCR of about 6 to 11 cycles using a sample-barcoded 5' primer and a J-beta primer mix. TCRdb reanalysed the 5' RACE reads using MiXCR and keeps one entry per CDR3 protein. Of about 1.4 million distinct CDR3 sequences in the sample, approximately 60% are singletons; the top ten hold approximately 7%. Sequencing was carried out using blood. The receptors were sampled from a man aged 18 to 29 in good health.

J is TRBJ2-7 and V is TRBV7-9, with 14 nucleotides matching TRBD2. Germline lookup yields CDR1 SEHNR and CDR2 FQNEAQ (reference sequence). This CDR3 is 18 amino acids long. With V trimmed by 4 bases and J by 5 bases, 13 bases remained unmatched. The CDR3 region has the DNA TGTGCCAGCAGCTCCCTAATAGGACTAGCGGGAGGACGGAACGAGCAGTACTTC. Amino acid sequence: CASSSLIGLAGGRNEQYF.

The rearrangement uses TRBV11-2 and TRBJ2-7; D possibly corresponds to TRBD1 (6 bases). This CDR3 has 15 residues. V was shortened by 2 bases and J by 0 bases, with 11 bases between the two germline ends. The germline V gene has CDR1 SGHAT and CDR2 FQNNGV. The CDR3 here is CASSLRGSVSYEQYF. CDR3 sequence (DNA): TGTGCCAGCAGCTTAAGGGGGTCCGTCTCCTACGAGCAGTACTTC. Full variable domain (rest looked up from reference TRBV11-2 and TRBJ2-7): EAGVAQSPRYKIIEKRQSVAFWCNPISGHATLYWYQQILGQGPKLLIQFQNNGVVDDSQLPKDRFSAERLKGVDSTLKIQPAKLEDSAVYLCASSLRGSVSYEQYFGPGTRLTVT.

The V and J genes are TRBV9 and TRBJ2-2; the match to TRBD2 covers 11 bases. CDR1 SGDLS and CDR2 YYNGEE come from the germline V gene. V lost 0 bases, J lost 2 bases, and 9 bases stayed unmatched. The CDR3 covers 19 residues. The CDR3 coding sequence is TGTGCCAGCAGCGTAGCTGGGCTAGCGGGAGGATTTAACACCGGGGAGCTGTTTTTT. It yields the protein CASSVAGLAGGFNTGELFF.

This clonotype was recorded at least ten times. Possible read error: a much larger clone is one base away. The chain's CDR3 is CSVEGRSYNEQFF. CDR3 DNA: TGCAGCGTCGAGGGACGCTCCTACAATGAGCAGTTCTTC. The chain is built from TRBV29-1 and TRBJ2-1; possibly TRBD1 or TRBD2 for D (5 bases each). Germline CDR1 is SQVTM and CDR2 is ANQGSEA. Trimming shortened V by 6 bases and J by 0 bases, and 9 bases separated the two germline ends. The CDR3 has 13 residues.

This clonotype has only one observation. The chain recombines TRBV7-2 with TRBJ2-5; D gene uncertain. The germline V gene has CDR1 SGHTA and CDR2 FQGNSA. The ends were cut back, 3 bases at V and 11 bases at J, with 19 bases in the middle. This CDR3 region has 14 residues. The chain's CDR3 is CASSFPRRENEQYF. DNA for the CDR3: TGTGCCAGCAGCTTCCCGAGAAGGGAAAATGAGCAGTACTTC.

The V call is TRBV15, the J call TRBJ2-7; 7 nucleotides line up with TRBD1. Germline-derived CDR1 and CDR2 are LNHNV and YYDKDF (reference sequence). The CDR3 spans 14 residues. V shed 1 base and J 2 bases; nucleotides not matched to a gene: 2. This chain's CDR3 is CATSRGQGTYEQYF. The CDR3 nucleotides are TGTGCCACCAGCAGAGGACAGGGAACCTACGAGCAGTACTTC.

The table lists this clonotype with a few counts. The V call is TRBV29-1, the J call TRBJ2-5; TRBD1 matches at 10 bases. With V trimmed by 0 bases and J by 5 bases, 3 bases remained unmatched. The CDR3 runs to 14 residues. CDR1 and CDR2 from the germline V gene are SQVTM and ANQGSEA. Written as DNA, the CDR3 is TGCAGCGTTGAAGAGGGACAGGGGTGGGAGACCCAGTACTTC. Amino acid sequence: CSVEEGQGWETQYF.

This chain connects TRBV5-1 to TRBJ1-4, with 7 nucleotides matching TRBD1. CDR3 size: 14 residues. The germline V gene encodes CDR1 SGHRS and CDR2 YFSETQ. The trim removed 0 bases at V and 6 bases at J, leaving 2 bases unmatched. The CDR3 DNA follows: TGCGCCAGCAGCTTGGCCAGGGGGTATGAAAAACTGTTTTTT. Its protein product is CASSLARGYEKLFF. The variable domain in full, with the rest retrieved from reference TRBV5-1 and TRBJ1-4, is KAGVTQTPRYLIKTRGQQVTLSCSPISGHRSVSWYQQTPGQGLQFLFEYFSETQRNKGNFPGRFSGRQFSNSRSEMNVSTLELGDSALYLCASSLARGYEKLFFGSGTQLSVL.

This clonotype has only a few counts. The DNA for the CDR3 is TGTGCCACCAGCAGAGATGTTTCCGCTATTTATGGCTACACCTTC. It translates to CATSRDVSAIYGYTF. The rearrangement uses TRBV15 and TRBJ1-2; D call uncertain. Germline V gene lookup returns CDR1 LNHNV and CDR2 YYDKDF (reference sequence). The CDR3 consists of 15 residues. The V end lost 0 bases, the J end lost 5 bases, and 13 bases lay between the germline ends. Supplemented by reference TRBV15 and TRBJ1-2, the full variable domain reads DAMVIQNPRYQVTQFGKPVTLSCSQTLNHNVMYWYQQKSSQAPKLLFHYYDKDFNNEADTPDNFQSRRPNTSFCFLDIRSPGLGDTAMYLCATSRDVSAIYGYTFGSGTRLTVV.

This sequence joins TRBV28 and TRBJ2-5; TRBD1 or TRBD2 may be the D gene (5 bases each). The germline V gene has CDR1 MDHEN and CDR2 SYDVKM. The CDR3 has 15 amino acids. Trimming removed 0 bases at V and 1 base at J, with 9 bases between. The CDR3 sequence is CASSLWGRPQETQYF. The CDR3 DNA follows: TGTGCCAGCAGTTTATGGGGACGGCCCCAAGAGACCCAGTACTTC.

The genes are TRBV20-1 and TRBJ2-6, with no clear D. The CDR3 contains 14 residues. Deletions cut 6 bases from V and 2 bases from J, with 11 bases between. Germline CDR1 DFQATT, CDR2 SNEGSKA (reference sequence). DNA of the CDR3: TGCAGTGCGGCCATGGTACCTGGGGCCAACGTCCTGACTTTC. Amino acids: CSAAMVPGANVLTF.

This clonotype came up a few times. The J gene is TRBJ2-1, the V gene TRBV4-1, with 9 nucleotides matching TRBD2. V lost 2 bases, J lost 7 bases, and 9 bases stayed unmatched. CDR1 is MGHRA, CDR2 YSYEKL, per germline. This CDR3 spans 16 amino acids. The CDR3 nucleotides read TGCGCCAGCAGCCAAACAAGCGGGGGGCTTTCAAATGAGCAGTTCTTC. Its translation is CASSQTSGGLSNEQFF.

The chain combines TRBV4-1 with TRBJ1-2; 7 bases agree with TRBD1. Trimming removed 8 bases from V and 8 bases from J; junction bases left unmatched: 5. Germline values: CDR1 MGHRA, CDR2 YSYEKL. CDR3 length equals 11 residues. The DNA of the CDR3 is TGCGCCAGCGGGGGGACAGAGGGCTACACCTTC. Translated: CASGGTEGYTF.

This clonotype came up a few times. This rearrangement joins TRBV7-9 to TRBJ2-7, with D possibly being TRBD1 (6 bases). Germline V lookup: CDR1 SEHNR, CDR2 FQNEAQ (reference sequence). The CDR3 is 16 residues long. V was pared by 4 bases and J by 5 bases, with 21 bases between. The CDR3 here is CASSSRTAQSLDEQYF. CDR3 nucleotide sequence: TGTGCCAGCAGCTCCCGGACAGCCCAATCCCTTGACGAGCAGTACTTC.